One sample yielded the 5 T cell receptor beta chains listed below, sequenced in a study of blood T cell repertoires in COVID-19. TCRdb's table, derived via immunoSEQ multiplex PCR, lists solely in-frame clones and lacks some. Among approximately 200,000 clones listed, 84% were seen once. Material for sequencing was PBMCs or T cells enriched from blood (not recorded which). All receptors come from a man between 60 and 75 years old who had recovered from COVID-19.

This clone appeared once. This sequence joins TRBV19 and TRBJ1-6, with 7 bases that match TRBD1. The length of the CDR3 is 16 residues. Germline CDR1 is LNHDA and CDR2 is SQIVND (reference sequence). Unmatched junction bases numbered 10, after V lost 6 bases and J lost 5 bases. The CDR3 DNA is TGTGCCAGTAGACGACAGGGTGGCTTCGATAATTCACCCCTCCACTTT. Amino acids: CASRRQGGFDNSPLHF.

This chain uses TRBV11-3 with TRBJ2-7; 9 bases fit TRBD1. Germline V gives CDR1 SGHNT, CDR2 YENEEA. The CDR3 has 13 amino acids. Trimming cost V 5 bases and J 4 bases; bases outside gene matches: 3. The DNA for the CDR3 is TGTGCCAGCAGCCGGGACAGGGAATACGAGCAGTACTTC. It is translated as CASSRDREYEQYF.

The chain uses TRBV11-3 and TRBJ1-2; 9 bases are shared with TRBD1. The germline V gene encodes CDR1 SGHNT and CDR2 YENEEA. The CDR3 runs 16 residues. With V trimmed by 3 bases and J by 1 base, 6 bases remained unmatched. Here the CDR3 DNA reads TGTGCCAGCAGCTTTACCCGGGACAGGGATAACTATGGCTACACCTTC. The encoded protein is CASSFTRDRDNYGYTF.

The chain joins TRBV6-2 or TRBV6-3 to TRBJ2-7; D is ambiguous. CDR1 is MNHEY, CDR2 SVGEGT, per germline. The CDR3 is made up of 12 amino acids. V was trimmed by 5 bases and J by 3 bases, leaving 8 bases between them. CDR3 residues: CASSEIDYEQYF. The CDR3 DNA sequence: TGTGCCAGCAGTGAGATAGACTACGAGCAGTACTTC.

This chain joins TRBV12-3 or TRBV12-4 and TRBJ2-5; weak D call: TRBD1 (7 bases). The ends were cut back, 2 bases at V and 7 bases at J, with 11 bases in the middle. CDR3 length: 13 residues. CDR3: CASSLSGGWTQYF. The CDR3 DNA reads as TGTGCCAGCAGTTTATCAGGGGGGTGGACCCAGTACTTC.